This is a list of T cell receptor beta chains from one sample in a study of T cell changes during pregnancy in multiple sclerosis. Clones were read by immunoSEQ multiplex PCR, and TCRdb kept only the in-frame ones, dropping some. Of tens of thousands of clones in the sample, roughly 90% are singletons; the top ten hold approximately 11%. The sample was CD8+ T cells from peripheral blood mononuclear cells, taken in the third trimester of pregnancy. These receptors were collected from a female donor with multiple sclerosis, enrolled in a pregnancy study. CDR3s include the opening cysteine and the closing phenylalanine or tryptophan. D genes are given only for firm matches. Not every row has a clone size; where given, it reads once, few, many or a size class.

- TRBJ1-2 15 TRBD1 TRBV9 CASSAPTGTGDGYTF TGTGCCAGCAGCGCCCCTACCGGGACAGGGGACGGCTACACCTTC
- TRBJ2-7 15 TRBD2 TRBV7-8 CASTDRTSGSYEQYF TGTGCCAGCACCGACCGGACTAGCGGGAGCTACGAGCAGTACTTC
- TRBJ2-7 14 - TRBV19 CASSIKRYPYERYF TGTGCCAGTAGTATAAAGAGATACCCCTACGAGCGGTACTTC
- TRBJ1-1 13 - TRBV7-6 CASSLAPQVEAFF TGTGCCAGCAGCTTAGCCCCGCAGGTCGAAGCTTTCTTT
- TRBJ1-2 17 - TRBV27 CASSLTPPPTGLYGYTF TGTGCCAGCAGTTTAACACCACCTCCTACAGGGCTCTATGGCTACACCTTC
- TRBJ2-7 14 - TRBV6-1 CASSDPGQPYEQYF TGTGCCAGCAGTGATCCTGGACAGCCCTACGAGCAGTACTTC
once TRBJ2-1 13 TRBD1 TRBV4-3 CASSPPGGGEQFF TGCGCCAGCAGCCCCCCAGGGGGCGGTGAGCAGTTCTTC
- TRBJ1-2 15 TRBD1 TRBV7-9 CASSLDEGAGYGYTF TGTGCCAGCAGCTTAGATGAGGGGGCCGGCTATGGCTACACCTTC
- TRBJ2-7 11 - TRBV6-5 CASSSPYEQYF TGTGCCAGCAGTTCTCCGTACGAGCAGTACTTC
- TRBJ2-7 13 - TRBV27 CASSPTSSYEQYF TGTGCCAGCAGTCCCACTAGCTCCTACGAGCAGTACTTC
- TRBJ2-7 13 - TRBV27 CASRPLSYYEQYF TGTGCCAGCAGGCCCTTGTCCTACTACGAGCAGTACTTC
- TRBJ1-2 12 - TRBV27 CASRMGLYGYTF TGTGCCAGTAGAATGGGCCTCTATGGCTACACCTTC
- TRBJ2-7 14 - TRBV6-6 CASSYSGGAGEQYF TGTGCCAGCAGTTACTCTGGGGGGGCAGGCGAGCAGTACTTC
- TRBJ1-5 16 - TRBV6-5 CASSYAGVEGNQPQHF TGTGCCAGCAGTTACGCAGGGGTAGAGGGCAATCAGCCCCAGCATTTT
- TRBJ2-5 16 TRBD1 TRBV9 CASSVEGGHNGETQYF TGTGCCAGCAGCGTAGAAGGGGGCCATAACGGGGAGACCCAGTACTTC
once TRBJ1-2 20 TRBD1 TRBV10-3 CAISEPDTWKDRDSSYGYTF TGTGCCATCAGTGAGCCGGACACATGGAAGGACAGGGATTCTAGCTATGGCTACACCTTC
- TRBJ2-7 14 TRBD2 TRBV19 CASRTAGAPYEQYF TGTGCCAGTAGAACAGCGGGAGCCCCCTACGAGCAGTACTTC
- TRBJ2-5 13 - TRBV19 CASSIELSETQYF TGTGCCAGTAGTATCGAGCTTTCGGAGACCCAGTACTTC
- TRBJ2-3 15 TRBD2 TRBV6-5 CASSSGLAGTDTQYF TGTGCCAGCAGTTCGGGACTAGCGGGCACAGATACGCAGTATTTT
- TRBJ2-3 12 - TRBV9 CASSSSTDTQYF TGTGCCAGCAGCTCTAGCACAGATACGCAGTATTTT
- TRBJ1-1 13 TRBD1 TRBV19 CASSIGDRAEAFF TGTGCCAGTAGTATAGGGGACAGGGCTGAAGCTTTCTTT
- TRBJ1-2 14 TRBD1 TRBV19 CASSLQGGNYGYTF TGTGCCAGCTCCCTCCAGGGGGGCAACTATGGCTACACCTTC
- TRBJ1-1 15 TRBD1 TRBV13 CASSLAAGGITEAFF TGTGCCAGCAGCTTGGCGGCAGGGGGCATCACTGAAGCTTTCTTT
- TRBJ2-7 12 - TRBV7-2 CASSVQAGEQYF TGTGCCAGCAGCGTCCAGGCTGGGGAGCAGTACTTC
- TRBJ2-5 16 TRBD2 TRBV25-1 CASRVTSGGYQETQYF TGTGCCAGCAGAGTCACTAGCGGGGGGTACCAAGAGACCCAGTACTTC
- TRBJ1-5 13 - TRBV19 CASSNGQLQPQHF TGTGCCAGTAGTAATGGACAGCTTCAGCCCCAGCATTTT
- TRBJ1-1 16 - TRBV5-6 CASSLEFPTENTEAFF TGTGCCAGCAGCTTGGAATTTCCGACAGAGAACACTGAAGCTTTCTTT
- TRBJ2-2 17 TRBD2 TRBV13 CASSLVSSGRARGELFF TGTGCCAGCAGCTTAGTCTCTAGCGGGAGGGCCCGTGGGGAGCTGTTTTTT
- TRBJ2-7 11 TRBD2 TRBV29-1 CSVQRDYEQYF TGCAGCGTTCAGCGGGACTACGAGCAGTACTTC
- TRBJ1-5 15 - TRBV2 CASRDRDGSNQPQHF TGTGCCAGCAGGGACAGAGACGGTAGCAATCAGCCCCAGCATTTT
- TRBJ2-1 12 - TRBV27 CASSLTGNEQFF TGTGCCAGCAGTTTAACAGGGAATGAGCAGTTCTTC
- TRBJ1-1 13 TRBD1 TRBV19 CASSTRDRGLAFF TGTGCCAGTAGTACCCGGGACAGGGGTTTAGCTTTCTTT
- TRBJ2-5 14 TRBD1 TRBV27 CASSTRGLQETQYF TGTGCCAGCAGTACCAGGGGGCTCCAAGAGACCCAGTACTTC
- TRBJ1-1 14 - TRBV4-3 CASSQEDTNTEAFF TGCGCCAGCAGCCAAGAGGACACTAACACTGAAGCTTTCTTT
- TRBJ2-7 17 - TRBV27 CASSLSGDIFRGYEQYF TGTGCCAGCAGTTTATCGGGGGACATTTTCAGGGGTTACGAGCAGTACTTC
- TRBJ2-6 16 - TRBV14 CASSPGFTYGANVLTF TGTGCCAGCAGCCCGGGATTTACGTACGGGGCCAACGTCCTGACTTTC
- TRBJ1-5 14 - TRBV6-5 CASSFQGSHQPQHF TGTGCCAGCAGTTTCCAGGGGTCCCATCAGCCCCAGCATTTT
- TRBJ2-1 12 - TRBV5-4 CASSTEENEQFF TGTGCCAGCAGCACCGAGGAGAATGAGCAGTTCTTC
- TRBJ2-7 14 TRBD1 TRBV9 CASRPGQGGHEQYF TGTGCCAGCAGACCGGGACAGGGAGGCCACGAGCAGTACTTC
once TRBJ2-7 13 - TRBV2 CASSEGSRGEQYF TGTGCCAGCAGTGAAGGAAGCCGGGGCGAGCAGTACTTC